The T cell receptor beta chain under discussion was sequenced for a study of graft-versus-host responses after intestinal transplantation. Only in-frame clones appear in the TCRdb table, and some are missing; sequencing was by immunoSEQ multiplex PCR. The data show roughly 7,700 clones, with over 90% seen just once and 2.1% held by the top ten. As for this clone: The antigen is not known.

Study-wide findings and caveats: The authors found GvH clones in recipient marrow, some appearing first in ileum or blood.

This CDR3 is 17 amino acids long. The V gene's germline CDR1 is SGHNT and CDR2 YYREEE (reference sequence). The V segment lost 4 bases and the J segment 0 bases; nucleotides outside the gene matches: 9. The rearrangement uses TRBV5-4 and TRBJ2-3; 9 bases align to TRBD2. Specimen: PBMCs, collected 11 days after intestinal transplantation. The clonotype originates from a human patient who received an intestinal transplant, so some T cells may come from the graft donor. CDR3 in DNA: TGTGCCAGCAGCCTAGGGTCTAGCGGGGCTAGCACAGATACGCAGTATTTT. It is translated as CASSLGSSGASTDTQYF. The entire variable domain, with the rest obtained from reference TRBV5-4 and TRBJ2-3, is as follows: ETGVTQSPTHLIKTRGQQVTLRCSSQSGHNTVSWYQQALGQGPQFIFQYYREEENGRGNFPPRFSGLQFPNYSSELNVNALELDDSALYLCASSLGSSGASTDTQYFGPGTRLTVL.